Listed below are T cell receptor beta chains from one sample, sequenced in a study of cytomegalovirus exposure and HLA in healthy donors. TCRdb's copy holds only in-frame clones and misses some; the assay was immunoSEQ multiplex PCR. The sample consists of 60,000 to 90,000 clones, about two thirds of them appearing once. Sequencing used PBMCs. These receptors were collected from a woman between 45 and 65 years old in good health and CMV-seropositive. CDR3s include the opening cysteine and the closing phenylalanine or tryptophan. The D gene is left open where the match is weak. Rows may omit the clone size; those that give it use once, few, many or a size class.

J: TRBJ1-1
size: .
D: .
V: TRBV30
DNA: TGTGCCTTTTCCACAAACACTGAAGCTTTCTTT
CDR3: CAFSTNTEAFF

J: TRBJ1-5
size: .
D: TRBD1
V: TRBV28
DNA: TGTGCCAGCACCAGGACAGGGGGCGCAAATCAGCCCCAGCATTTT
CDR3: CASTRTGGANQPQHF

J: TRBJ1-2
size: .
D: .
V: TRBV19
DNA: TGTGCCAGTAGCTTACTGGAGGCTTCTAACTATGGCTACACCTTC
CDR3: CASSLLEASNYGYTF

J: TRBJ1-1
size: .
D: .
V: TRBV5-6
DNA: TGTGCCAGCAGCTTGGGTTCGCGGATCATGAACACTGAAGCTTTCTTT
CDR3: CASSLGSRIMNTEAFF

J: TRBJ2-1
size: .
D: .
V: TRBV6-5
DNA: TGTGCCAGCAGTTTGCGGGGACACTCTAGCGGAAATGAGCAGTTCTTC
CDR3: CASSLRGHSSGNEQFF

J: TRBJ2-2
size: .
D: TRBD2
V: TRBV5-1
DNA: TGCGCCAGCAGCTTGGCGGGCGGAGCGGGGCGTGACACCGGGGAGCTGTTTTTT
CDR3: CASSLAGGAGRDTGELFF

J: TRBJ2-3
size: .
D: TRBD1
V: TRBV29-1
DNA: TGCAGCGTGGGTCGGACAGGGGGCACAGATACGCAGTATTTT
CDR3: CSVGRTGGTDTQYF

J: TRBJ1-5
size: .
D: TRBD1
V: TRBV7-8
DNA: TGTGCCAGCAGCACTGAGGGACAGTTTAATCAGCCCCAGCATTTT
CDR3: CASSTEGQFNQPQHF

J: TRBJ2-7
size: few
D: TRBD2
V: TRBV4-1
DNA: TGCGCCAGCAGCCAATACCTAGCGGAACCTTCCTACGAGCAGTACTTC
CDR3: CASSQYLAEPSYEQYF

J: TRBJ2-1
size: .
D: .
V: TRBV7-2
DNA: TGTGCCAGCAGCTTACGGTACAATGAGCAGTTCTTC
CDR3: CASSLRYNEQFF

J: TRBJ2-3
size: .
D: .
V: TRBV7-2
DNA: TGTGCCAGCAGCTTAGCGGGCGGGGGCATGTCAGATACGCAGTATTTT
CDR3: CASSLAGGGMSDTQYF

J: TRBJ2-7
size: .
D: TRBD1
V: TRBV5-1
DNA: TGCGCCAGCAGCTTCTCGGGACAGGGCCTGGAGCAGTACTTC
CDR3: CASSFSGQGLEQYF

J: TRBJ1-2
size: .
D: TRBD1
V: TRBV5-4
DNA: TGTGCCAGCAGCTTGAGAGCAGGGGGGCATCTTCCCCCCTATGGCTACACCTTC
CDR3: CASSLRAGGHLPPYGYTF

J: TRBJ2-1
size: .
D: TRBD2
V: TRBV7-2
DNA: TGTGCCAGCAGCTTTGGCGCGGCTAGCGGGGGCTACAATGAGCAGTTCTTC
CDR3: CASSFGAASGGYNEQFF

J: TRBJ1-2
size: .
D: TRBD1
V: TRBV27
DNA: TGTGCCAGCAGGCAGACAGGGCCAAGGGGTGGCTACACCTTC
CDR3: CASRQTGPRGGYTF

J: TRBJ1-2
size: once
D: TRBD1
V: TRBV25-1
DNA: TGTGCCAGCAGTGACGGAGGGGGCTGGAACTATGGCTACACCTTC
CDR3: CASSDGGGWNYGYTF

J: TRBJ2-2
size: once
D: TRBD2
V: TRBV7-2
DNA: TGTGCCAGCAGCCAACACTCCGGACTAGCGGGCAACACCGGGGAGCTGTTTTTT
CDR3: CASSQHSGLAGNTGELFF

J: TRBJ1-4
size: .
D: TRBD1
V: TRBV29-1
DNA: TGCAGCGTTGGGTCCGGACAGGGGGCAACTAATGAAAAACTGTTTTTT
CDR3: CSVGSGQGATNEKLFF

J: TRBJ1-6
size: few
D: TRBD1
V: TRBV27
DNA: TGTGCCACCAAAGGGACAGCCTCACCCCTCCACTTT
CDR3: CATKGTASPLHF

J: TRBJ2-1
size: few
D: TRBD2
V: TRBV2
DNA: TGTGCCAGCAGTGAAGCTAGCGGGAGGGCCTATGATGAGCAGTTCTTC
CDR3: CASSEASGRAYDEQFF

J: TRBJ2-7
size: .
D: TRBD2
V: TRBV2
DNA: TGTGCCAGCAGGGGGACTAGCGGGGTTGGGGACGAGCAGTACTTC
CDR3: CASRGTSGVGDEQYF

J: TRBJ2-3
size: once
D: .
V: TRBV19
DNA: TGTGCCAGTAGTCAGGGAACTAGCACAGATACGCAGTATTTT
CDR3: CASSQGTSTDTQYF

J: TRBJ2-3
size: .
D: .
V: TRBV10-3
DNA: TGTGCCATCAGTGCTGGCTTCAGCACAGATACGCAGTATTTT
CDR3: CAISAGFSTDTQYF

J: TRBJ1-1
size: .
D: TRBD1
V: TRBV6-5
DNA: TGTGCCAGCAGAGGAGACAGGGACCGTGACACTGAAGCTTTCTTT
CDR3: CASRGDRDRDTEAFF

J: TRBJ1-1
size: .
D: .
V: TRBV7-2
DNA: TGTGCCAGCAGCTTCGGGAGAGAAGCTTTCTTT
CDR3: CASSFGREAFF

J: TRBJ2-7
size: few
D: TRBD1
V: TRBV28
DNA: TGTGCCAGCAGTTTAGGGACAGGGGCTCAGTACTTC
CDR3: CASSLGTGAQYF

J: TRBJ1-1
size: .
D: .
V: TRBV11-2
DNA: TGTGCCAGCAGCTCCTACAGGGTGGGCACTGAAGCTTTCTTT
CDR3: CASSSYRVGTEAFF

J: TRBJ2-7
size: .
D: .
V: TRBV29-1
DNA: TGCAGCGTCCTATCGGGCTACGAGCAGTACTTC
CDR3: CSVLSGYEQYF

J: TRBJ2-5
size: few
D: TRBD1
V: TRBV6-1
DNA: TGTGCCAGCAGGACGACAGGGCGGCAAGAGACCCAGTACTTC
CDR3: CASRTTGRQETQYF

J: TRBJ2-7
size: .
D: TRBD2
V: TRBV7-2
DNA: TGTGCCAGCAGCCCGTGGACTAGCGAGTACGAGCAGTACTTC
CDR3: CASSPWTSEYEQYF

J: TRBJ2-2
size: .
D: TRBD2
V: TRBV10-1
DNA: TGCGCCAGCAGTGAGTCGAGGTTAGCGGGGGGGCCTCTCTGGAACACCGGGGAGCTGTTTTTT
CDR3: CASSESRLAGGPLWNTGELFF

J: TRBJ2-2
size: .
D: .
V: TRBV13
DNA: TGTGCCAGCAGCTTAGGTTTTGGACACCCGAACGGGGAGCTGTTTTTT
CDR3: CASSLGFGHPNGELFF

J: TRBJ1-3
size: .
D: .
V: TRBV5-1
DNA: TGCGCCAGCAGCGAGGGCGTTGGAAACACCATATATTTT
CDR3: CASSEGVGNTIYF

J: TRBJ2-7
size: .
D: .
V: TRBV4-1
DNA: TGCGCCAGCAGCCGCCCCAGTCTTCCCTACGAGCAGTACTTC
CDR3: CASSRPSLPYEQYF

J: TRBJ1-5
size: .
D: .
V: TRBV19
DNA: TGTGCCAGTAGTGATTACAGGGATCAGCCCCAGCATTTT
CDR3: CASSDYRDQPQHF

J: TRBJ2-1
size: once
D: TRBD2
V: TRBV5-1
DNA: TGCGCCAGCAGCTTGACGACTAGCGGGGGGCAGTTCTTC
CDR3: CASSLTTSGGQFF

J: TRBJ2-1
size: once
D: TRBD2
V: TRBV2
DNA: TGTGCCACCCCGGGAGGGGACCCTTACAATGAGCAGTTCTTC
CDR3: CATPGGDPYNEQFF

J: TRBJ1-2
size: .
D: .
V: TRBV9
DNA: TGTGCCAGCAGCCCCCGGGAGGGGGGGGCCCGTAACTATGGCTACACCTTC
CDR3: CASSPREGGARNYGYTF

J: TRBJ1-1
size: .
D: .
V: TRBV28
DNA: TGTGCCAGCAGTTCCCTAATTGAAGCTTTCTTT
CDR3: CASSSLIEAFF

J: TRBJ1-4
size: .
D: .
V: TRBV28
DNA: TGTGCCAGCAGTTTGTTGGGGGGGGAAAAACTGTTTTTT
CDR3: CASSLLGGEKLFF

J: TRBJ1-5
size: .
D: TRBD1
V: TRBV28
DNA: TGTGCCAGCAGTTTGACACAGGGGGGGAATCAGCCCCAGCATTTT
CDR3: CASSLTQGGNQPQHF

J: TRBJ1-3
size: .
D: TRBD1
V: TRBV5-1
DNA: TGCGCCAGCAGCAACAAAATACAGGGGCCCTCTGGAAACACCATATATTTT
CDR3: CASSNKIQGPSGNTIYF

J: TRBJ1-4
size: few
D: TRBD1
V: TRBV6-6
DNA: TGTGCCAGCAGTTACTCCCTACCGGGACAGGGAGGAAAACTGTTTTTT
CDR3: CASSYSLPGQGGKLFF

J: TRBJ2-2
size: .
D: .
V: TRBV12-5
DNA: TGTGCTAGTGGTTTGGGACAGGCAGACACCGGGGAGCTGTTTTTT
CDR3: CASGLGQADTGELFF

J: TRBJ2-7
size: .
D: .
V: TRBV27
DNA: TGTGCCAGCAGTGGGGCCCTGAGATCCTACGAGCAGTACTTC
CDR3: CASSGALRSYEQYF

J: TRBJ2-7
size: .
D: TRBD2
V: TRBV6-6
DNA: TGTGCCAGCAGCTTTACCCCTGCGGGAGGCTCCTACGAGCAGTACTTC
CDR3: CASSFTPAGGSYEQYF

J: TRBJ1-2
size: .
D: TRBD1
V: TRBV19
DNA: TGTGCCAGTAGTATCACGAAGACAGGGGGAGTAAGTGGCTACACCTTC
CDR3: CASSITKTGGVSGYTF

J: TRBJ1-6
size: .
D: .
V: TRBV7-2
DNA: TGTGCCAGCAGCTTACGCCCGGGACACTATAATTCACCCCTCCACTTT
CDR3: CASSLRPGHYNSPLHF

J: TRBJ2-7
size: .
D: TRBD2
V: TRBV7-2
DNA: TGTGCCAGCAGCTTAGAGCTAGCGGGAGCCCACGAGCAGTACTTC
CDR3: CASSLELAGAHEQYF

J: TRBJ1-3
size: few
D: .
V: TRBV5-6
DNA: TGTGCCAGCAGCTTGGAACAGATCTCTGGAAACACCATATATTTT
CDR3: CASSLEQISGNTIYF

J: TRBJ2-7
size: few
D: .
V: TRBV20-1
DNA: TGCAGTGCTAGTCGGGCCTACGAGCAGTACTTC
CDR3: CSASRAYEQYF

J: TRBJ1-3
size: few
D: TRBD1
V: TRBV11-2
DNA: TGTGCCAGCAGCTCGGACAGGGGGTCTACCTCTGGAAACACCATATATTTT
CDR3: CASSSDRGSTSGNTIYF

J: TRBJ1-2
size: .
D: TRBD1
V: TRBV14
DNA: TGTGCCAGCAGCCCTGGGACAGGGGATATCTATGGCTACACCTTC
CDR3: CASSPGTGDIYGYTF

J: TRBJ2-3
size: .
D: .
V: TRBV30
DNA: TGTGCCTGGAGCGGGAGCACAGATACGCAGTATTTT
CDR3: CAWSGSTDTQYF

J: TRBJ2-7
size: .
D: TRBD2
V: TRBV14
DNA: TGTGCCAGCAGCCAAGGAGGGCTAGCGGGAGTTTACGAGCAGTACTTC
CDR3: CASSQGGLAGVYEQYF

J: TRBJ2-1
size: once
D: .
V: TRBV5-1
DNA: TGCGCCAGCAGCGGGGGGACGTCCTACAATGAGCAGTTCTTC
CDR3: CASSGGTSYNEQFF

J: TRBJ2-1
size: .
D: .
V: TRBV29-1
DNA: TGCAGCGCTAGGACAGTTGTGGCTGAGCAGTTCTTC
CDR3: CSARTVVAEQFF

J: TRBJ1-1
size: .
D: .
V: TRBV6-1
DNA: TGTGCCAGCACCTACAGTGGGGCGAACACTGAAGCTTTCTTT
CDR3: CASTYSGANTEAFF

J: TRBJ1-1
size: once
D: .
V: TRBV6-6
DNA: TGTGCCAGCTTAACAGGGAACACTGAAGCTTTCTTT
CDR3: CASLTGNTEAFF